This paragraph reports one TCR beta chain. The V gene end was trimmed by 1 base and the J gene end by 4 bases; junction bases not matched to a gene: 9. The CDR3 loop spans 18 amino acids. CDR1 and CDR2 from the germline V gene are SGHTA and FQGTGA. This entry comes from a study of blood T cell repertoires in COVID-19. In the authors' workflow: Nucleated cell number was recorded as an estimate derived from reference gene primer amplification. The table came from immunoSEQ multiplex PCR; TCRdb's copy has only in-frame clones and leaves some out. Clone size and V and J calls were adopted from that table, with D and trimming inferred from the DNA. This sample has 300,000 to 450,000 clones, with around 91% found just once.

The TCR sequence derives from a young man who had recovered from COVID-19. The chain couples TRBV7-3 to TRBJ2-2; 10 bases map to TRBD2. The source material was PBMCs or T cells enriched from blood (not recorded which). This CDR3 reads CASSLRSSGSLGTGELFF. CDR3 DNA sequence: TGTGCCAGCAGCTTAAGGTCTAGCGGGAGTCTCGGCACCGGGGAGCTGTTTTTT.